This is a list of T cell receptor beta chains from one sample in a study of blood T cells in healthy people across ages. In TCRdb, the 5' RACE reads were re-called with MiXCR into one record per CDR3 protein. The table includes about 1.5 million distinct CDR3 sequences, 42% detected once. The material sequenced was blood. Receptor source: a young woman in good health. Each CDR3 is given with its conserved first and last residue. Each record gives: CDR3 DNA, CDR3 protein, V gene, clone size, D gene, J gene. The D gene is left open where the match is weak. Only some rows state a clone size, as once, few, many or a class for expanded clones.

CDR3 DNA: TGTGCCAGCAGCCAACTAGCGGGAGGGGCCGGGGAGCTGTTTTTT; CDR3 protein: CASSQLAGGAGELFF; V gene: TRBV4-2; clone size: NA; D gene: TRBD2; J gene: TRBJ2-2
CDR3 DNA: TGTGCCAGCAGCTACTACAGGGGGAGGTCCGAGTACTTCGAGCAGTTCTTC; CDR3 protein: CASSYYRGRSEYFEQFF; V gene: TRBV11-2; clone size: NA; D gene: TRBD1; J gene: TRBJ2-1
CDR3 DNA: TGTGCCAGCACTCGAGTGGGTAGCGGTGCTAGCAATGAGCAGTTCTTC; CDR3 protein: CASTRVGSGASNEQFF; V gene: TRBV12-3/TRBV12-4; clone size: NA; D gene: NA; J gene: TRBJ2-1
CDR3 DNA: TGTGCCAGCAGCTTAGGGCGGGGTAGCTTTCTAAATGAGCAGTTCTTC; CDR3 protein: CASSLGRGSFLNEQFF; V gene: TRBV7-2; clone size: NA; D gene: NA; J gene: TRBJ2-1
CDR3 DNA: TGTGCCAGCAGCCAATTCACGACTAGCCATGAGCAGTACTTC; CDR3 protein: CASSQFTTSHEQYF; V gene: TRBV14; clone size: NA; D gene: TRBD2; J gene: TRBJ2-5
CDR3 DNA: TGTGCCAGCAGTCAGGCCGGGACTATAGACAATGAGCAGTTCTTC; CDR3 protein: CASSQAGTIDNEQFF; V gene: TRBV28; clone size: few; D gene: TRBD2; J gene: TRBJ2-1
CDR3 DNA: TGTGCCAGCAGCCCCTCGGGGGCGGGGAGCTCCTACAATGAGCAGTTCTTC; CDR3 protein: CASSPSGAGSSYNEQFF; V gene: TRBV7-3; clone size: NA; D gene: NA; J gene: TRBJ2-1
CDR3 DNA: TGTGCCAGCAGCTTAGCGCACCCATCCGACTCCTACAATGAGCAGTTCTTC; CDR3 protein: CASSLAHPSDSYNEQFF; V gene: TRBV7-8; clone size: NA; D gene: NA; J gene: TRBJ2-1
CDR3 DNA: TGTGCCAGCTCACCCCTCCGGACTAGCGGACGCACAGATACGCAGTATTTT; CDR3 protein: CASSPLRTSGRTDTQYF; V gene: TRBV18; clone size: NA; D gene: TRBD2; J gene: TRBJ2-3
CDR3 DNA: TGTGCCAGCAGCGTGGCACAGCAAACTGAAGCTTTCTTT; CDR3 protein: CASSVAQQTEAFF; V gene: TRBV9; clone size: NA; D gene: NA; J gene: TRBJ1-1
CDR3 DNA: TGTGCCAGCAGCCGTGGGGCAGGACCCCTTCATGAAGCTTTCTTT; CDR3 protein: CASSRGAGPLHEAFF; V gene: TRBV7-9; clone size: NA; D gene: NA; J gene: TRBJ1-1
CDR3 DNA: TGTGCCAGCAGTTACGGGACAGGGATGGAAAAACTGTTTTTT; CDR3 protein: CASSYGTGMEKLFF; V gene: TRBV6-5; clone size: few; D gene: TRBD1; J gene: TRBJ1-4
CDR3 DNA: TGTGCCAGCAGCCAAGGCCTAGCGGGGTTCTACAATGAGCAGTTCTTC; CDR3 protein: CASSQGLAGFYNEQFF; V gene: TRBV3-1; clone size: few; D gene: TRBD2; J gene: TRBJ2-1
CDR3 DNA: TGTGCCAGCAGTTGGAGGGGGGGCCGCCAAGAAGGGCAGCCCCAGCATTTT; CDR3 protein: CASSWRGGRQEGQPQHF; V gene: TRBV28; clone size: NA; D gene: NA; J gene: TRBJ1-5
CDR3 DNA: TGCGCCAGCAGCCAAGCCGGGGAGTCAGGAGTAATCCCCTCTGGGGCCAACGTCCTGACTTTC; CDR3 protein: CASSQAGESGVIPSGANVLTF; V gene: TRBV4-1; clone size: NA; D gene: NA; J gene: TRBJ2-6
CDR3 DNA: TGTGCCAGCAGTCATCCGGGACTAGCGGGTTACAATGAGCAGTACTTC; CDR3 protein: CASSHPGLAGYNEQYF; V gene: TRBV27; clone size: few; D gene: TRBD2; J gene: TRBJ2-7
CDR3 DNA: TGCGCCAGCAGAAACCAAAAGGGAGAAGCTTTCTTT; CDR3 protein: CASRNQKGEAFF; V gene: TRBV5-1; clone size: few; D gene: NA; J gene: TRBJ1-1
CDR3 DNA: TGCGCCAGCAGCCAAGAACAACAGGGTAGACAGCCCCAGCATTTT; CDR3 protein: CASSQEQQGRQPQHF; V gene: TRBV4-1; clone size: few; D gene: NA; J gene: TRBJ1-5
CDR3 DNA: TGTGCCACCAGTGATCATGACAGGGGCCCCCGTCTGGGAAATGAGCAGTTCTTC; CDR3 protein: CATSDHDRGPRLGNEQFF; V gene: TRBV24-1; clone size: NA; D gene: TRBD1; J gene: TRBJ2-1
CDR3 DNA: TGTGCCAGCAGCGGTCCGGACATGAACACTGAAGCTTTCTTT; CDR3 protein: CASSGPDMNTEAFF; V gene: TRBV7-9; clone size: few; D gene: NA; J gene: TRBJ1-1
CDR3 DNA: TGTGCCAGCAGTTACAGGGCAGGGTTGGAGACCCAGTACTTC; CDR3 protein: CASSYRAGLETQYF; V gene: TRBV6-5; clone size: few; D gene: NA; J gene: TRBJ2-5
CDR3 DNA: TGTGCCACCAGTGATGCAAACAGGAGTGGCAATGAGCAGTTCTTC; CDR3 protein: CATSDANRSGNEQFF; V gene: TRBV24-1; clone size: NA; D gene: NA; J gene: TRBJ2-1
CDR3 DNA: TGTGCCAGCAGTTTATCTCAGTCAATAGGCCCCTACGAGCAGTACTTC; CDR3 protein: CASSLSQSIGPYEQYF; V gene: TRBV27; clone size: NA; D gene: NA; J gene: TRBJ2-7
CDR3 DNA: TGTGCCAGCAGACTAACAGGGGGGTCACCCCTCCACTTT; CDR3 protein: CASRLTGGSPLHF; V gene: TRBV27; clone size: few; D gene: TRBD1; J gene: TRBJ1-6
CDR3 DNA: TGCAGTGCTAGAGACCCCTGGACTAGCACTAGCACAGATACGCAGTATTTT; CDR3 protein: CSARDPWTSTSTDTQYF; V gene: TRBV20-1; clone size: NA; D gene: TRBD2; J gene: TRBJ2-3
CDR3 DNA: TGTGCCAGCAGCTCGATGTGGCACCTAAACGAGCAGTACTTC; CDR3 protein: CASSSMWHLNEQYF; V gene: TRBV7-2; clone size: NA; D gene: NA; J gene: TRBJ2-7
CDR3 DNA: TGCGCCAGCAGCCAAGGACGGGTACTAGGGTCCTACGAGCAGTACTTC; CDR3 protein: CASSQGRVLGSYEQYF; V gene: TRBV4-3; clone size: NA; D gene: NA; J gene: TRBJ2-7
CDR3 DNA: TGCAGTGCTAGAGAACCTGGGGGGGGCGGGGTGGATACGCAGTATTTT; CDR3 protein: CSAREPGGGGVDTQYF; V gene: TRBV20-1; clone size: NA; D gene: NA; J gene: TRBJ2-3
CDR3 DNA: TGCGCCAGCAGCTGGGGGGACAGATCCACTAGTGGCTACACCTTC; CDR3 protein: CASSWGDRSTSGYTF; V gene: TRBV5-1; clone size: NA; D gene: TRBD1; J gene: TRBJ1-2
CDR3 DNA: TGTGCCAGCAGCCCCGGGAGGGGGCAAGGATTAGATACGCAGTATTTT; CDR3 protein: CASSPGRGQGLDTQYF; V gene: TRBV6-1; clone size: few; D gene: NA; J gene: TRBJ2-3